The rows below give T cell receptor beta chains drawn from one sample of a study of blood T cell repertoires in COVID-19. Repertoires were generated with immunoSEQ multiplex PCR, while TCRdb's copy carries only in-frame clones and drops some. The sample lists about 240,000 clones; more than 80% were seen once. Sequences were obtained from peripheral blood. The origin of the receptors is a human donor in a cohort sampled during active COVID-19. Each CDR3 is given with its conserved first and last residue. A D gene is named only where the DNA matches it firmly. Part of the rows lack a size; the others show once, few, many or a class for expanded clones.

v_call	d_call	clone_size	j_call	cdr3_aa	cdr3_nt
TRBV19	-	-	TRBJ2-7	CASSIVPSRRLGGSYEQYF	TGTGCCAGTAGTATAGTCCCCTCCCGGCGCCTCGGAGGGTCCTACGAGCAGTACTTC
TRBV3-1/TRBV3-2	-	-	TRBJ2-3	CASSQRGGADTQYF	TGTGCCAGCAGCCAAAGGGGAGGCGCAGATACGCAGTATTTT
TRBV6-6	-	-	TRBJ2-7	CASRAGQRTYEQYF	TGTGCCAGCAGGGCGGGGCAGCGAACCTACGAGCAGTACTTC
TRBV27	-	-	TRBJ1-2	CASSFTQGNWGYTF	TGTGCCAGCAGTTTCACCCAGGGAAATTGGGGCTACACCTTC
TRBV5-1	-	-	TRBJ1-6	CASSVGGSSNSPLHF	TGCGCCAGCAGTGTTGGAGGTTCCTCAAATTCACCCCTCCACTTT
TRBV11-2	-	-	TRBJ2-7	CASSLEVSQGPYEQYF	TGTGCCAGCAGCTTAGAAGTCTCACAGGGCCCCTACGAGCAGTACTTC
TRBV9	TRBD1	-	TRBJ2-5	CASSVGQHQETQYF	TGTGCCAGCAGCGTGGGACAGCACCAAGAGACCCAGTACTTC
TRBV19	-	-	TRBJ2-2	CASSPRGLGTGELFF	TGTGCCAGTAGTCCAAGGGGTTTGGGGACCGGGGAGCTGTTTTTT
TRBV4-2	-	-	TRBJ2-7	CASSQGARGSYEQYF	TGTGCCAGCAGCCAAGGGGCACGGGGATCCTACGAGCAGTACTTC
TRBV27	-	-	TRBJ2-7	CASSLGQRTIEQYF	TGTGCCAGCAGTTTGGGACAGAGGACTATCGAGCAGTACTTC
TRBV19	-	-	TRBJ1-1	CASSMTGNTEAFF	TGTGCCAGTAGTATGACAGGGAACACTGAAGCTTTCTTT
TRBV5-1	-	once	TRBJ2-3	CASREPRQGGGDTQYF	TGCGCCAGCAGGGAGCCAAGACAGGGAGGCGGAGATACGCAGTATTTT
TRBV18	TRBD1	-	TRBJ1-6	CASSATLRDRVFNSPLHF	TGTGCCAGCTCAGCTACACTCCGGGACAGGGTGTTTAATTCACCCCTCCACTTT
TRBV9	-	-	TRBJ1-6	CASSVGTPNSPLHF	TGTGCCAGCAGCGTGGGGACACCCAATTCACCCCTCCACTTT
TRBV18	-	-	TRBJ1-1	CASSPQDSLNTEAFF	TGTGCCAGCTCACCCCAGGACAGCCTTAACACTGAAGCTTTCTTT
TRBV10-3	TRBD1	few	TRBJ1-3	CASGQGALGNTIYF	TGTGCCTCCGGACAGGGCGCTCTCGGAAACACCATATATTTT
TRBV28	-	-	TRBJ1-2	CASSSGTATFYGYTF	TGTGCCAGCAGTAGCGGGACGGCGACCTTCTATGGCTACACCTTC
TRBV5-4	TRBD2	few	TRBJ2-3	CASSLRLAGGTDTQYF	TGTGCCAGCAGCCTCAGACTAGCGGGAGGAACAGATACGCAGTATTTT
TRBV5-1	TRBD2	-	TRBJ2-1	CASSLAAGGARDEQFF	TGCGCCAGCAGCTTGGCAGCGGGGGGCGCCCGGGATGAGCAGTTCTTC
TRBV15	TRBD1	-	TRBJ2-1	CATSRVLGQGDNEQFF	TGTGCCACCAGCAGAGTCTTGGGACAGGGGGACAATGAGCAGTTCTTC
TRBV27	-	once	TRBJ1-5	CASSRGLRQPQHF	TGTGCCAGCAGTAGGGGATTAAGACAGCCCCAGCATTTT
TRBV30	-	-	TRBJ1-1	CAWSTRTELNTEAFF	TGTGCCTGGAGTACTCGGACAGAATTGAACACTGAAGCTTTCTTT